Each of the 4 T cell receptor beta chains below was sequenced from the same sample in a study of T cells in Graves' hyperthyroidism and ophthalmopathy. Researchers amplified the TCR beta CDR3 regions from RNA transcripts. A first-round RT-PCR of the TCR CDR3 used the HTBI primer set. TCRdb called the multiplex PCR reads again in MiXCR, with one record for every CDR3 protein. The sample carries a few hundred thousand distinct CDR3 sequences, less than 20% recorded once. Sequenced: blood. These receptors were collected from a woman aged 45 to 65 with Graves' hyperthyroidism.

The chain joins TRBV20-1 to TRBJ2-1; 11 positions match TRBD2. This CDR3 contains 14 residues. Germline assignment: CDR1 DFQATT and CDR2 SNEGSKA (reference sequence). Germline trimming cut 7 bases from V and 5 bases from J; bases unmatched to any gene: 7. As DNA, the CDR3 is TGCAGTGTTAAGACTAGCGGGGTCCACAATGAGCAGTTCTTC. Residues: CSVKTSGVHNEQFF.

Worth noting for this clonotype: A much bigger clone sits one base away, suggesting this may be a read error. This sequence joins TRBV30 and TRBJ2-4; 8 bases match TRBD2. This CDR3 has 14 amino acids. Germline V lookup: CDR1 GTSNPN, CDR2 SVGIG (reference sequence). This CDR3 reads CAWSSGRGKDIQYF. The CDR3, as DNA: TGTGCCTGGAGTAGCGGGAGAGGCAAAGACATTCAGTACTTC.

This clonotype was seen many times. This chain connects TRBV3-1 to TRBJ2-7; TRBD1 aligns across 7 bases. Germline CDR1 reads LGHDT; CDR2 reads YNNKEL (reference sequence). Trimming at V came to 2 bases and at J to 3 bases, leaving 4 bases not matched to a gene. This CDR3 comprises 14 residues. The CDR3 region is CASSQRGQNYEQYF. DNA for the CDR3: TGTGCCAGCAGCCAAAGGGGACAGAACTACGAGCAGTACTTC.

The table lists this clonotype with a few counts. The rearrangement uses TRBV14 and TRBJ1-6; possible D gene TRBD1, 5 bases. Between the trimmed V and J ends, which lost 0 bases and 9 bases, there was a span of 12 bases. This CDR3 spans 15 amino acids. Germline V lookup: CDR1 SGHDN, CDR2 FVKESK. The CDR3 is CASSQDPQGFSPLHF. The DNA of the CDR3 is TGTGCCAGCAGCCAAGACCCGCAGGGATTTTCACCCCTCCACTTT.